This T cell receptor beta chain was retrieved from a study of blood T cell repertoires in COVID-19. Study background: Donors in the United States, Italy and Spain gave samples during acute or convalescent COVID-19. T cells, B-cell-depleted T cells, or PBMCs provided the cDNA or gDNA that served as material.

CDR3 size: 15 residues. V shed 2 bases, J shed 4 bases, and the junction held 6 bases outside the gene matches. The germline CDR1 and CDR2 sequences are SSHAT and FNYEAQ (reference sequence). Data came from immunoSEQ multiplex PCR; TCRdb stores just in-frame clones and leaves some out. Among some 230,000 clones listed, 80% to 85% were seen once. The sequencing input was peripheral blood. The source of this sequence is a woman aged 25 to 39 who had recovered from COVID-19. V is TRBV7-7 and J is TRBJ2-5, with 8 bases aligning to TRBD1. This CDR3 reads CASSLQGARLETQYF. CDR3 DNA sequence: TGTGCCAGCAGCTTACAGGGGGCGCGCCTAGAGACCCAGTACTTC.